The entry below describes one TCR beta chain. This sample was taken from a study of blood T cell repertoires in COVID-19. For the study at large: COVID-19 samples from acute and convalescent phases originated in the United States, Italy and Spain. Sample material is recorded as cDNA or gDNA derived from T cells, B-cell-depleted T cells, or PBMCs.

Trimming took 3 bases from V and 6 from J, leaving 13 bases between them. Germline V lookup: CDR1 SGHRS, CDR2 YFSETQ. The CDR3 has 14 residues. Some clones are missing from TCRdb's copy, which holds only in-frame ones; the method was immunoSEQ multiplex PCR. In the table there are roughly 190,000 clones, 75% to 95% of which are singletons. This sequence was found in a man aged 50-59 years with acute or convalescent COVID-19. J is TRBJ2-1 and V is TRBV5-1, with TRBD1 as a possible D gene (6 bases). The sample was peripheral blood. The CDR3 spells CASSSGAGVNEQFF. As DNA, the CDR3 is TGCGCCAGCAGCTCAGGCGCAGGGGTCAATGAGCAGTTCTTC.